This section outlines one T cell receptor beta chain sequence together with its context. The antigen remains unidentified. This record belongs to a study of CXCR3-negative and CXCR3-positive naive CD8 T cells. Points from the study as a whole: For the naive subsets, surface CD5 was similar, and TCR strength was inferred from TRB CDR3 properties. Both naive subsets showed comparably high diversity, and memory CD8+ cells showed much lower diversity.

This CDR3 is built from 15 residues. The V gene's germline CDR1 is SEHNR and CDR2 FQNEAQ (reference sequence). UMI-tagged TRB cDNA libraries were built via 5' RACE. TCRdb reprocessed the 5' RACE reads; each CDR3 protein has one entry and no DNA is given. This sample's clone table lists about 130,000 distinct CDR3 sequences. The chain is built from TRBV7-9 and TRBJ2-7. The receptor's source is a human donor in good health. Some clones in this sample may be carry-over from other donors' samples. Sample: naive CXCR3- CD8+ T cells from blood. Subset meaning: CD45RO-CCR7+CD27+CD95- naive CD8+ T cells lacking CXCR3 (TNR3-). The CDR3 is CASSKVNRPVYEQYF.